The clone carrying this T cell receptor (beta chain) turned up a few times. The antigen is undetermined. TCRdb called the 5' RACE reads again in MiXCR, with one record for every CDR3 protein. The sample comprises 460,000 or so distinct CDR3 sequences, 12% to 15% of which are singletons, and roughly 0.5% rests with the top ten. The CDR3 is 15 amino acids. Between the trimmed V and J ends, which lost 6 bases and 3 bases, there was a span of 18 bases. Germline V CDR1 and CDR2: MDHEN, SYDVKM. This sample is drawn from a study of identical twins. General observations from the study: Beta out-of-frame sequences showed weaker excess sharing between twins. A lower insertion count was a feature of abundant cord blood beta clonotypes, with no such feature in memory repertoires.

A further study also used this sample, focusing on yellow fever vaccine responses in identical twins.

Specimen: CD4+ T cells sorted from blood. This TCR was recovered from a woman aged 18-29 years in good health. This rearrangement joins TRBV28 to TRBJ2-7; possibly TRBD1 for D (6 bases). CDR3 nucleotides: TGTGCCAGCAGGCTCACAGGGTACTTGGGCTACGAGCAGTACTTC. This gives the protein CASRLTGYLGYEQYF.